This is a list of T cell receptor beta chains from one sample in a study of T cells after somatic rescue of genetic block. Only in-frame clones appear in the TCRdb table, and some are missing; sequencing was by immunoSEQ multiplex PCR. Here the sample spans approximately 110,000 clones, about 90% being singletons. The material sequenced was peripheral blood mononuclear cells (PBMCs). The origin of the receptors is a woman younger than 30. CDR3s include the opening cysteine and the closing phenylalanine or tryptophan. A D gene is named only where the DNA matches it firmly. Clone size is given for some rows only: seen once, a few or many times, or a class if the clone is expanded.

J gene | D gene | clone size | V gene | CDR3 DNA | CDR3 protein
TRBJ1-6 | . | . | TRBV6-4 | TGTGCCAGCAGTGTCAGACTAAATTCACCCCTCCACTTT | CASSVRLNSPLHF
TRBJ1-2 | TRBD1 | . | TRBV10-3 | TGTGCCATCAGGGACAGGGGGACTAACTATGGCTACACCTTC | CAIRDRGTNYGYTF
TRBJ2-5 | . | . | TRBV2 | TGTGCCAGCAATGGACCAGGGATAGTGCAAGAGACCCAGTACTTC | CASNGPGIVQETQYF
TRBJ2-1 | TRBD2 | . | TRBV4-3 | TGCGCCAGCAGCCAAGGCGTTAGCGGGGGGGCTTCGCCCTACAATGAGCAGTTCTTC | CASSQGVSGGASPYNEQFF
TRBJ2-5 | . | . | TRBV23-1 | TGCGCCAGCAGTCGGGGCGGGAACCCTCCCGCTAGTCCGTCCCAGTACTTC | CASSRGGNPPASPSQYF
TRBJ1-1 | . | . | TRBV5-1 | TGCGCCAGCAGCTTGGATTTGGGGAGCACTGAAGCTTTCTTT | CASSLDLGSTEAFF
TRBJ2-1 | TRBD1 | . | TRBV7-9 | TGTGCCAGCAGCTCCAACAGGGGGCAGTTCTTC | CASSSNRGQFF
TRBJ1-6 | . | . | TRBV9 | TGTGCCAGCAGCTCCCGACCAAATTCACCCCTCCACTTT | CASSSRPNSPLHF
TRBJ1-2 | . | . | TRBV6-5 | TGTGCCAGCAGTTACGGCCTGTCAGGTGGCTACACCTTC | CASSYGLSGGYTF
TRBJ2-7 | . | . | TRBV19 | TGTGCCAGTACCCCGGCCCAGGGAACCCCCTACGAGCAGTACTTC | CASTPAQGTPYEQYF
TRBJ1-6 | TRBD1 | . | TRBV7-9 | TGTGCCAGCCCATTCATAACAGGGGTATCTTCACCCCTCCACTTT | CASPFITGVSSPLHF
TRBJ1-5 | TRBD1 | . | TRBV2 | TGTGCCAGCAGTCCGGACAGGACAACACCTAGCAATCAGCCCCAGCATTTT | CASSPDRTTPSNQPQHF
TRBJ2-5 | . | few | TRBV7-2 | TGTGCCAGCAGCTTAAGCTATATGCAAGAGACCCAGTACTTC | CASSLSYMQETQYF
TRBJ1-2 | . | once | TRBV6-6 | TGTGCCAGCAGTTACCAATCCCGGGACGGCTACACCTTC | CASSYQSRDGYTF
TRBJ2-3 | TRBD2 | . | TRBV30 | TGTGCCTGGCAGCAACGGCGGGGGGGTGAAACGCAGTATTTT | CAWQQRRGGETQYF
TRBJ2-5 | . | . | TRBV9 | TGTGCCAGCAGCGTAGAAACTAGTGGGGGCCAAGAGACCCAGTACTTC | CASSVETSGGQETQYF
TRBJ1-1 | . | . | TRBV6-1 | TGTGCCAGCAGTGAAATGGGACAATCTGTGGCTTTCTTT | CASSEMGQSVAFF
TRBJ1-1 | . | . | TRBV28 | TGTGCCAGCAGTCCCCCTACAGGTAGGGCTACTGAAGCTTTCTTT | CASSPPTGRATEAFF
TRBJ2-7 | . | . | TRBV2 | TGTGCCAGCGGGATAGAAGAGCAGTACTTC | CASGIEEQYF
TRBJ1-5 | . | . | TRBV7-7 | TGTGCCAGCAGCTTAGGGGCCCCTGGACAGTCCAATCAGCCCCAGCATTTT | CASSLGAPGQSNQPQHF
TRBJ1-4 | . | . | TRBV5-1 | TGCGCCAGCAGCCTCGCATCTAGGCCTACGGGGAATGAAAAACTGTTTTTT | CASSLASRPTGNEKLFF
TRBJ1-4 | TRBD1 | . | TRBV9 | TGTGCCAGCAGCTGGGGACAGGGTAATGAAAAACTGTTTTTT | CASSWGQGNEKLFF
TRBJ1-6 | . | . | TRBV6-5 | TGTGCCAGCAGTTATGAGGGGCGGAATAATTCACCCCTCCACTTT | CASSYEGRNNSPLHF